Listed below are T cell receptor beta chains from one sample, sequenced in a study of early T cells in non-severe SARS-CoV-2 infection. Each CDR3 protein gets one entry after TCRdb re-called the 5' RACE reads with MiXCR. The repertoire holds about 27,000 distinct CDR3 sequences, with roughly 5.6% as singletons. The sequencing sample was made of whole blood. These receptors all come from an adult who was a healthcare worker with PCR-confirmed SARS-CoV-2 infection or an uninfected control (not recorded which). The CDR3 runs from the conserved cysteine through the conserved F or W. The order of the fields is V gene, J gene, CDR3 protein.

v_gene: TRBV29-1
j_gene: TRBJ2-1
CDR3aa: CSAEWVSYNEQFF

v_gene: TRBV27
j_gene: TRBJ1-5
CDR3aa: CASRSQGAPSNQPQHF

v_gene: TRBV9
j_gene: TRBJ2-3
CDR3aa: CASSARLAGLTGPQYF

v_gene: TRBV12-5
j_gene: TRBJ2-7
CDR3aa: CASGLVVTAGGAYEQYF

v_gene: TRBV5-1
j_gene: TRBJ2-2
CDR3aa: CASSFTGDANTGELFF

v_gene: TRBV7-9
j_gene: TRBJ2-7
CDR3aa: CASSLGSGADGKYEQYF

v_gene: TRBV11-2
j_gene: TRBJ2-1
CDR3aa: CASSFLSSIGGEQFF

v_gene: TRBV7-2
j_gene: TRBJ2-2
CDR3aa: CASSLTGVTGELFF

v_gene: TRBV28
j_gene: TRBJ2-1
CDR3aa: CASPPGTEDFNEQFF

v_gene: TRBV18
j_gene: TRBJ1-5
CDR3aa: CASSRGRDQVEPQHF

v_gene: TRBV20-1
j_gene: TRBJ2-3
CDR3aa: CSAPQGQGIADTQYF

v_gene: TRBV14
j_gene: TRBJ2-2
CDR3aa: CASSPHRGDTGELFF

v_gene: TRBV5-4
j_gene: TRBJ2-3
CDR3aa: CASSVSGGSGHTQYF

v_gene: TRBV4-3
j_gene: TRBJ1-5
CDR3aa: CASSQGRGSNQPQHF

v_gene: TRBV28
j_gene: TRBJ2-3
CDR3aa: CASSLTGLGSDTQYF

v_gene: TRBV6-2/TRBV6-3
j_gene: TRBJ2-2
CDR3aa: CASSRGGGHTGELFF

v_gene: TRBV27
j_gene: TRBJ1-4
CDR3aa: CASSSTGGALFEEKLFF

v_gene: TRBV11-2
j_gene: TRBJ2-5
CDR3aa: CASSSRTGEETQYF

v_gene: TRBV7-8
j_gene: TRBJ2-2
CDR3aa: CASSLGPGGPNGELFF

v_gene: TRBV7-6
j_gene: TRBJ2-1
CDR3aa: CASSPDGYSEQFF

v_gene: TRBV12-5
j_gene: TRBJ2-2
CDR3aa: CASGWFRERSGELFF

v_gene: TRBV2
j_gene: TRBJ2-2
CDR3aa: CASSEIGLAAGELFF